This TCR beta chain originates from a study of cytomegalovirus exposure and HLA in healthy donors. Across the whole study: Most genotyped donors, roughly 80% of about 400, had Caucasian-associated genetic ancestry.

It was with 60 Vbeta and 13 Jbeta primers that the PCR ran. Generated by immunoSEQ multiplex PCR, the TCRdb table keeps only in-frame clones and is missing some. The sample contains some 120,000 clones, around four fifths of which appear only once. The sample was PBMCs. The origin of this receptor is a male donor in good health and CMV-seropositive.

The CDR3 here is CASSTRTGRRDSPLHF. For the CDR3, the DNA is TGTGCCAGCAGCACCCGGACAGGACGGCGAGATTCACCCCTCCACTTT. V gene TRBV7-2 combines with J gene TRBJ1-6; TRBD1 matches 7 bases. CDR3 length: 16 amino acids. The trim removed 5 bases at V and 8 bases at J, leaving 12 bases unmatched. The germline CDR1 and CDR2 sequences are SGHTA and FQGNSA.